This TCR beta chain was recorded in a study of regulatory T cells in long-lasting Graves disease. This clonotype was observed at least ten times. Trimming took 2 bases from V and 0 from J, leaving 6 bases between them. There are 14 residues in the CDR3. CDR1 is KGHSH, CDR2 LQKENI, per germline. In building TCR beta libraries, iRepertoire HTBI primers were used together with Arm-PCR of CDR3 regions. TCRdb recomputed calls from the multiplex PCR reads with MiXCR, one row per CDR3 protein. The sample consists of 250,000 or so distinct CDR3 sequences, about 18% of them appearing once. The sample's time point: newly diagnosed GD, antithyroid drugs for less than 3 months. Isolated PBMC RNA provided the starting material for the TCR library. These records were also assigned to another study, of T cells in Graves' hyperthyroidism and ophthalmopathy.

The clonotype was recovered from a woman aged 25 to 45 with Graves disease. The chain uses TRBV18 and TRBJ2-3; D is uncertain. Material: peripheral blood mononuclear cells (PBMCs), obtained at new diagnosis, from a patient treated with antithyroid drugs. DNA of the CDR3: TGTGCCAGCTCACCAGACGCTAGCACAGATACGCAGTATTTT. Its translation: CASSPDASTDTQYF.